This T cell receptor (beta chain) emerged from a study of shared clonotypes between healthy human individuals (TCRdb year 2020). As for the study more broadly: The cohort comprised two women and three men aged 18 to 49 years. To estimate repertoire size and how much clonotypes are shared between individuals, the study performed deep sequencing of blood TCR repertoires from roughly five healthy adults. Per donor, leukapheresis produced somewhere between about 0.9 and 9 billion PBMCs. Libraries were prepared and TCR repertoires were sequenced by different laboratories using diverse techniques, in order to increase sequencing depth and limit assay-specific biases. The paper's findings and limits, for the study overall: Because the study included only a small number of donors, the genetic and exposure-history diversity represented was limited. Sampling was restricted to blood, and TCR repertoires in tissues likely differ from the TCR repertoires found in blood. Based on pairwise subsampling, the degree of clonotype sharing among donors was expected to be affected by sequencing depth.

CDR1 and CDR2 (SGDLS, YYNGEE) derive from the germline V gene. Spanning cysteine to phenylalanine, the CDR3 consists of 17 amino acids. This entry keeps only the CDR3 DNA: 51 bases, framed from base 1. Here V drops 3 bases and J drops 3 bases, and the junction holds 9 bases not matched to any gene. This clone has at least ten counts. Its antigen specificity is not known. No base-level quality is on record; no much larger clone is a single base apart. The donors were healthy, HIV-negative adults with no recently reported acute infections or vaccinations. All donors were Caucasian adults living in Nashville, Tennessee, USA. For unsorted samples, 85 million to 100 million PBMCs were counted, and genomic DNA was extracted using the QIAamp DNA Blood Mini kit. Blood was collected by leukapheresis, and PBMCs were isolated by Ficoll-Histopaque density gradient centrifugation and then cryopreserved in liquid nitrogen vapor phase.

Using the deep immunoSEQ assay, multiplex PCR amplified TCR CDR3 regions from genomic DNA. For each cell subset, the extracted genomic DNA was distributed evenly across all wells of several immunoSEQ 96-well plates, and each plate served as one replicate. For unsorted PBMC, approximately 310 ng genomic DNA, equal to 30,000 or so T cell genomes, was loaded into each replicate PCR. Unsorted PBMC genomic DNA was sequenced across ten immunoSEQ deep assay plates. Purified libraries were measured with a Qubit 3.0 fluorometer, size-checked on a Bioanalyzer 2100, and measured again with the KAPA Library Quantification kit. A separate single-read 150-cycle Illumina NextSeq 550 flow cell was used to sequence each immunoSEQ 96-well plate. As for how the authors treated the data: Because the immunoSEQ output held only junctional sequences and lacked quality scores, the filtering could not match the filtering applied to full-length reads. Sequences were annotated with PyIR, a Python wrapper for IgBLAST v1.9, and V/J genes and CDR3 were assigned using IMGT germline references. Reads were filtered out if the reads had weak V/J assignments (E-value above 1e-6), no CDR3, stop codons, out-of-frame junctions, or ambiguous translated residues. V3J clonotypes were defined as sequences sharing an identical inferred V gene, J gene, and CDR3 amino acid sequence. To compute the percentage overlap between repertoires, the number of shared unique clonotypes was divided by the size of the smaller repertoire. RTK rarefaction, the Chao1 estimator, and Recon v2.1 estimates of unobserved clonotypes were used to assess repertoire richness. TCRdb limited this immuneACCESS table to in-frame rearrangements with V and J called. A share of clones is missing; checked studies link under half to unresolved V genes, and the rest is unexplained. Clone size and the V and J calls come from that table; the DNA yielded D and trimming. For this sample there are hundreds of thousands of clones; approximately 80% appear just once. The ten top clones hold 12% of the sample.

This TCR derives from a woman between 35 and 50 years old in good health. Some clones in this sample may be carry-over from other donors' samples. Sequenced: PBMCs. This sequence uses TRBV9 and TRBJ2-2; 9 central nucleotides agree with TRBD2. The DNA reads TGTGCCAGCAGCGAGTCCAGCGGGGGGTGGTACACCGGGGAGCTGTTTTTT. The translation is CASSESSGGWYTGELFF.